Listed below are T cell receptor beta chains from one sample, sequenced in a study of T cell responses to AZD1222 COVID-19 vaccine. The table came from immunoSEQ multiplex PCR; TCRdb's copy has only in-frame clones and leaves some out. There are around 110,000 clones in the sample; 90% to 95% occur only once, and 2.5% to 3% lies in the top ten. Sequencing used peripheral blood, obtained on day 0 of AZD1222 vaccination. The receptors were gathered from an adult in good health. CDR3s include the opening cysteine and the closing phenylalanine or tryptophan.

>TRBJ1-1|TRBV18
CASSGQNTEAFF
>TRBJ2-5|TRBV18
CASSRGGRGQETQYF
>TRBJ1-2|TRBV2
CASTLEFHYGYTF
>TRBJ2-3|TRBV19
CASSILGTDTQYF
>TRBJ1-3|TRBV4-2
CASSQAGQGGNTIYF
>TRBJ2-2|TRBV10-3
CAISELQGAGELFF
>TRBJ1-2|TRBV29-1
CSVQGADGYTF
>TRBJ1-2|TRBV19
CASSMEGGYNYGYTF
>TRBJ2-3|TRBV3-1/TRBV3-2
CASSQDRGTAYF
>TRBJ2-2|TRBV7-6
CASSLAQGGTGELFF
>TRBJ1-3|TRBV18
CASSPLQGESSGNTIYF
>TRBJ1-1|TRBV7-9
CASSPTGETEAFF
>TRBJ2-1|TRBV24-1
CATSDRGASGGYNEQFF
>TRBJ1-4|TRBV10-1
CASSSPGHDKTNEKLFF
>TRBJ1-3|TRBV5-1
CASSPPDSGDTIYF
>TRBJ2-2|TRBV29-1
CSVRQGVTGELFF
>TRBJ2-7|TRBV6-6
CASSPSLGSYEQYF
>TRBJ2-7|TRBV27
CASSRTSGSYEQYF
>TRBJ2-1|TRBV24-1
CATGQGNEQFF
>TRBJ2-1|TRBV13
CASSSGTGPNEQFF
>TRBJ1-1|TRBV7-9
CASSPGQGANNVNTEAFF
>TRBJ2-7|TRBV5-1
CASREAGGPYEQYF
>TRBJ2-3|TRBV3-1/TRBV3-2
CASSRKGLAGVSKNTQYF
>TRBJ1-5|TRBV28
CASSLSHQPQHF
>TRBJ2-6|TRBV28
CATQSAGANVLTF
>TRBJ2-1|TRBV29-1
CSVDPGQGGLYHNEQFF